These 26 T cell receptor beta chains were all obtained from the same sample, sequenced in a study of neurological immune-mediated disorders. MiXCR, applied by TCRdb to the 5' RACE reads, yields one record per CDR3 protein. The sample lists around 69,000 distinct CDR3 sequences, nearly 3.5% occurring once. Sample: PBMCs. The source is a man in his forties or fifties with multiple sclerosis.

This clonotype was counted ten times or more. The chain has TRBV5-1 and TRBJ2-1, with 8 positions matching TRBD2. Germline loops: CDR1 SGHRS, CDR2 YFSETQ. V lost 5 bases to trimming and J lost 5 bases; unmatched junction nucleotides: 3. The CDR3 extends over 13 amino acids. For the CDR3, the DNA is TGCGCCAGCAGGCTACTAGCGGACAATGAGCAGTTCTTC. The encoded protein is CASRLLADNEQFF.

This clonotype occurred many times. The chain's CDR3 is CSVGQRRGADTQYF. CDR3 coding DNA: TGCAGCGTTGGCCAGCGAAGGGGCGCAGATACGCAGTATTTT. This chain joins TRBV29-1 and TRBJ2-3; TRBD1 might be the D (5 bases). V shed 4 bases and J shed 4 bases, with 15 bases lying between them. The CDR3 is made up of 14 amino acids. Germline-derived CDR1 and CDR2 are SQVTM and ANQGSEA.

Turning to this clonotype: The junction shows a germline mismatch at one end, possibly a read error. The V gene is TRBV18, the J gene TRBJ2-1, with D possibly matching TRBD2 (6 bases). The CDR3 loop spans 18 amino acids. The germline V gene has CDR1 KGHSH and CDR2 LQKENI. The CDR3 reads CASSPLTSGGGIYNEQFF. In nucleotides, the CDR3 is TGTGCCAGCTCCCCACTGACTAGTGGGGGTGGCATATACAATGAGCAGTTCTTC.

The genes are TRBV11-2 and TRBJ2-2, with 8 bases fitting TRBD1. CDR3 size: 15 residues. Per germline, CDR1 SGHAT and CDR2 FQNNGV. With 4 bases clipped from V and 15 bases from J, the junction kept 16 bases outside the gene matches. The CDR3 here is CASSSGTGYTGDLFF. The CDR3 DNA follows: TGTGCCAGCAGCTCCGGGACAGGATACACCGGGGATTTGTTTTTT.

This clonotype was detected many times. V gene TRBV7-9 combines with J gene TRBJ1-3; D unclear. Germline loops: CDR1 SEHNR, CDR2 FQNEAQ (reference sequence). This CDR3 spans 14 amino acids. Deletions cut 3 bases from V and 0 bases from J, with 6 bases between. The CDR3 nucleotides read TGTGCCAGCAGCTTGGTGAGCTCTGGAAACACCATATATTTT. Amino acids: CASSLVSSGNTIYF.

This clonotype was counted at least ten times. This chain connects TRBV7-7 to TRBJ2-2; D gene uncertain. V lost 1 base and J lost 3, with 6 bases in between. This CDR3 contains 14 residues. Germline values: CDR1 SSHAT, CDR2 FNYEAQ (reference sequence). The CDR3 protein is CASSLGSDTGELFF. CDR3 DNA: TGTGCCAGCAGCTTAGGTTCAGACACCGGGGAGCTGTTTTTT.

This clonotype was counted at least ten times. V and J are TRBV15 and TRBJ2-1; 8 nucleotides match TRBD2. The ends lost 0 bases at V and 12 bases at J; junction bases unmatched: 4. Germline V gene sequence: CDR1 LNHNV, CDR2 YYDKDF (reference sequence). This CDR3 contains 13 residues. In DNA form, the CDR3 reads TGTGCCACCAGCAGAGACCCCGCGGGGGGGCAGTTCTTC. It is translated as CATSRDPAGGQFF.

This clonotype was seen ten or more times. The chain recombines TRBV24-1 with TRBJ2-1, with D unresolved. Trimming took 0 bases from V and 14 from J, leaving 10 bases between them. CDR3 length equals 12 residues. Germline lookup yields CDR1 KGHDR and CDR2 SFDVKD. CDR3 loop: CATSDLSASKFF. DNA of the CDR3: TGTGCCACCAGTGATTTGAGCGCGTCAAAGTTCTTC.

The table lists this clonotype with many counts. This chain links TRBV6-5 with TRBJ2-1; 12 nucleotides match TRBD1. The CDR3 consists of 12 residues. Germline loops: CDR1 MNHEY, CDR2 SVGAGI. V trimming: 6 bases; J trimming: 15 bases; junction bases outside the gene matches: 6. CDR3 loop: CASRDGTGGRFF. The CDR3 DNA is TGTGCCAGCAGGGACGGGACAGGGGGCAGGTTCTTC.

This clonotype has at least ten counts. This sequence joins TRBV18 and TRBJ1-5, with TRBD1 identical over 7 bases. The V segment lost 2 bases and the J segment 7 bases; nucleotides outside the gene matches: 5. The CDR3 loop spans 14 amino acids. CDR1 is KGHSH and CDR2 is LQKENI in the germline V gene. The CDR3 region is CASSPEGARQPQHF. DNA for the CDR3: TGTGCCAGCTCACCAGAGGGGGCACGGCAGCCCCAGCATTTT.

The rearrangement links TRBV5-1 to TRBJ2-5, with 11 positions matching TRBD1. V trimming: 0 bases; J trimming: 5 bases; junction bases outside the gene matches: 3. Germline V gives CDR1 SGHRS, CDR2 YFSETQ. The CDR3 is made up of 15 amino acids. Written as DNA, the CDR3 is TGCGCCAGCAGCTTGGGGACAGGGGGCTGGGAGACCCAGTACTTC. Translating gives CASSLGTGGWETQYF.

This clonotype was seen at least ten times. V gene TRBV6-6 combines with J gene TRBJ1-5; D ambiguous. The CDR3 has 15 amino acids. CDR1 and CDR2 (germline): MNHNY, SVGAGI (reference sequence). V lost 7 bases and J 3 bases, leaving 16 bases between the germline ends. This chain's CDR3 is CASTYSGGPNQPQHF. DNA of the CDR3: TGTGCCAGCACCTACTCTGGAGGCCCCAATCAGCCCCAGCATTTT.

In this sample, this clonotype turned up many times. This chain connects TRBV5-5 to TRBJ2-2, with 9 positions matching TRBD1. This CDR3 has 14 residues. Germline V lookup: CDR1 SGHKS, CDR2 YYEKEE (reference sequence). V shed 4 bases and J 4 bases; nucleotides not matched to a gene: 2. The CDR3 DNA reads as TGTGCCAGCAGCCGGGACAGGGTCACCGGGGAGCTGTTTTTT. Translating gives CASSRDRVTGELFF.

The genes are TRBV6-6 and TRBJ1-2; the D gene is possibly TRBD1 (5 bases). With 7 bases removed from V and 4 bases from J, the gap between germline ends came to 13 bases. The CDR3 covers 13 residues. Germline-derived CDR1 and CDR2 are MNHNY and SVGAGI (reference sequence). The CDR3 DNA follows: TGTGCCAGCATGGGGAAGGGGCGCTATGGCTACACCTTC. Its translation is CASMGKGRYGYTF.

Ten or more counts support this clonotype. CDR3 protein: CASSSPSTDTQYF. The DNA for the CDR3 is TGTGCCAGCAGTTCCCCTAGCACAGATACGCAGTATTTT. V usage is TRBV6-5 and J usage is TRBJ2-3; the D is unclear. The CDR3 is 13 amino acids. V shed 4 bases and J shed 0 bases, with 5 bases lying between them. CDR1 and CDR2 from the germline V gene are MNHEY and SVGAGI.

This clonotype was picked up many times. The J gene is TRBJ2-1, the V gene TRBV7-3, with TRBD2 matching over 10 bases. The germline gives CDR1 SGHTA, CDR2 FQGTGA. The CDR3 totals 15 residues. With 5 bases clipped from V and 8 bases from J, the junction kept 9 bases outside the gene matches. In nucleotides, the CDR3 is TGTGCCAGCAGCCCTCCGGGACTAGCGTTTGATGAGCAGTTCTTC. It codes for CASSPPGLAFDEQFF.

Many counts were recorded for this clonotype. This chain connects TRBV15 to TRBJ1-4; TRBD1 aligns across 9 bases. V dropped 1 base and J dropped 5; count of bases not matched to a gene: 5. This CDR3 comprises 16 residues. CDR1 is LNHNV and CDR2 is YYDKDF in the germline V gene (reference sequence). CDR3 region: CATSRVKGTGNEKLFF. CDR3 bases: TGTGCCACCAGCAGAGTTAAGGGGACAGGGAATGAAAAACTGTTTTTT.

Remarks on this clonotype: It may be a read error: a sequence one base away is much more abundant. This chain connects TRBV5-1 to TRBJ1-1, with a possible D match to TRBD1 (5 bases). Germline V gene lookup returns CDR1 SGHRS and CDR2 YFSETQ. The CDR3 contains 15 residues. The CDR3 loop reads CTSSLGSGGNTEAFF. CDR3 nucleotides: TGCACCAGCAGCTTGGGGTCGGGGGGAAACACTGAAGCTTTCTTT.

This clonotype was counted many times. This chain links TRBV7-9 with TRBJ1-1, with 10 bases identical to TRBD1. Germline CDR1 SEHNR, CDR2 FQNEAQ (reference sequence). V gave up 4 bases and J gave up 1 base; unmatched junction bases: 6. This CDR3 has 16 residues. The CDR3 region has the DNA TGTGCCAGCAGCTCCCGGACAGGGGGGACGAACACTGAAGCTTTCTTT. Amino acids: CASSSRTGGTNTEAFF.

This chain links TRBV19 with TRBJ1-5; TRBD1 agrees at 12 bases. The CDR3 is 14 amino acids. Germline V gene lookup returns CDR1 LNHDA and CDR2 SQIVND (reference sequence). Unmatched junction bases numbered 2, after V lost 4 bases and J lost 7 bases. The CDR3 DNA follows: TGTGCCAGTAGTACGGGGACAGGGGGCCAGCCCCAGCATTTT. It codes for CASSTGTGGQPQHF.

This clonotype was detected ten times or more. This chain uses TRBV27 with TRBJ2-7; 9 bases line up with TRBD1. The CDR3 runs to 14 residues. Looked up from germline, CDR1 is MNHEY and CDR2 is SMNVEV (reference sequence). With 4 bases clipped from V and 5 bases from J, the junction kept 6 bases outside the gene matches. The CDR3 here is CASSWGQGIHEQYF. For the CDR3, the DNA is TGTGCCAGCAGTTGGGGACAGGGTATCCACGAGCAGTACTTC.

This clonotype appeared a few times. V and J are TRBV7-2 and TRBJ2-7, with a weak D call TRBD2 (5 bases). The CDR3 is made up of 15 amino acids. Trimming took 5 bases from V and 2 from J, leaving 16 bases between them. Germline CDR1 is SGHTA and CDR2 is FQGNSA. CDR3 region: CASSKRADLPYEQYF. The DNA for the CDR3 is TGTGCCAGCAGCAAAAGAGCGGATCTACCCTACGAGCAGTACTTC.

This clonotype was recorded at least ten times. The V call is TRBV6-5, the J call TRBJ1-3, with D perhaps matching TRBD1 (5 bases). The germline V and J ends were trimmed by 2 bases and 0 bases, with 5 bases remaining between them. The germline V gene encodes CDR1 MNHEY and CDR2 SVGAGI. This CDR3 has 14 residues. In DNA form, the CDR3 reads TGTGCCAGCAGTTACGACAGCTCTGGAAACACCATATATTTT. As protein: CASSYDSSGNTIYF.

The chain combines TRBV12-3 or TRBV12-4 with TRBJ1-5; D is uncertain. The germline V and J ends were trimmed by 3 bases and 6 bases, with 9 bases remaining between them. The CDR3 contains 13 residues. As DNA, the CDR3 is TGTGCCAGCAGTTTGCTTCTCGGTCAGCCCCAGCATTTT. Residues: CASSLLLGQPQHF.

There are many counts of this clonotype. The V call is TRBV20-1, the J call TRBJ1-2; unclear D gene. The germline gives CDR1 DFQATT, CDR2 SNEGSKA (reference sequence). The CDR3 totals 14 residues. V was cut by 3 bases and J by 1 base, with 12 bases left in between. For the CDR3, the DNA is TGCAGTGCTAGCCTCCACGGTGATAACTATGGCTACACCTTC. This gives the protein CSASLHGDNYGYTF.

The table lists this clonotype with many counts. V and J are TRBV20-1 and TRBJ2-1; D is perhaps TRBD2 (5 bases). The CDR3 loop spans 13 amino acids. The V end was cut by 6 bases, the J end by 7 bases, with 16 bases between. Germline-derived CDR1 and CDR2 are DFQATT and SNEGSKA (reference sequence). The CDR3 bases are TGCAGTGCCGAGGGCGGTCTGGAGAATGAGCAGTTCTTC. Its protein is CSAEGGLENEQFF.